These T cell receptor beta chains were read from a single sample in a study of T-cell memory formation after mild COVID-19. MiXCR was run by TCRdb on the 5' RACE reads, yielding one entry per CDR3 protein. The table shows roughly 380,000 distinct CDR3 sequences, with 28% occurring only once. Sequencing used PBMCs or a T cell subset sorted from them (not recorded which). The receptors come from an adult woman who had mild COVID-19 (a few samples of this study predate the infection). Cell type and time point are not known. Both conserved end residues are trimmed from each CDR3. Size is omitted from some rows. Given values are once, few, many or a class for expanded clones.

v_gene	j_gene	abundance	CDR3aa
TRBV7-8	TRBJ1-1	.	ASSLEERKVNTEAF
TRBV7-6	TRBJ1-2	.	ASSSGGPLTRRPAIGYT
TRBV4-2	TRBJ2-7	once	ASSQDNNPYEQY
TRBV16	TRBJ2-2	.	ASSRDWPDTGELF
TRBV7-3	TRBJ2-1	.	ASSSKLLSEQF
TRBV19	TRBJ2-7	.	ASSGGGSSYEQY
TRBV12-3/TRBV12-4	TRBJ1-1	few	ASRGLATEAF
TRBV30	TRBJ2-3	.	DWAPAADTQY
TRBV9	TRBJ2-5	few	ASSKGQGETQY
TRBV7-9	TRBJ2-1	few	ASSDGPRGNEQF
TRBV5-8	TRBJ1-2	few	ASSYMRGYT
TRBV25-1	TRBJ2-4	once	ASSDTTGDLNIQY
TRBV20-1	TRBJ2-1	few	SASGAGGLNEQF
TRBV24-1	TRBJ1-5	.	ATSDGSTGSNQPQH
TRBV7-9	TRBJ2-1	.	ASSSAEKNEQF